The 29 T cell receptor beta chains given below trace back to one sample, sequenced in a study of T-cell memory formation after mild COVID-19. MiXCR, run by TCRdb on the 5' RACE reads, gives a single entry per CDR3 protein. The table lists just under 350,000 distinct CDR3 sequences, 10% to 15% of them singletons. The specimen sequenced was PBMCs or a T cell subset sorted from them (not recorded which). These receptors were obtained from a man younger than 35 who had mild COVID-19 (a few samples of this study predate the infection). Cell type and time point are not known.

This clonotype occurred a few times. The chain uses TRBV20-1 and TRBJ2-7; D assignment may be TRBD1 or TRBD2 (5 bases each). The ends were cut back, 5 bases at V and 4 bases at J, with 12 bases in the middle. CDR1 DFQATT and CDR2 SNEGSKA come from the germline V gene (reference sequence). This CDR3 has 12 amino acids. CDR3 in DNA: TGCAGTGCTCAAGGGACCCCTTACGAGCAGTACTTC. It yields the protein CSAQGTPYEQYF.

This chain connects TRBV7-9 to TRBJ2-3, with a weak D call TRBD1 (6 bases). V lost 11 bases and J lost 4, with 19 bases in between. Per the germline V gene, CDR1 is SEHNR and CDR2 is FQNEAQ (reference sequence). The CDR3 is 14 residues long. The CDR3 loop reads CASKVGGAADTQYF. The CDR3 region has the DNA TGTGCCTCAAAGGTTGGGGGCGCAGCAGATACGCAGTATTTT.

CDR3 sequence reads: CASSPLDRENTGELFF. DNA of the CDR3: TGTGCCAGCAGTCCACTCGACAGGGAGAACACCGGGGAGCTGTTTTTT. The chain uses TRBV28 and TRBJ2-2; 7 positions agree with TRBD1. V lost 5 bases to trimming and J lost 1 base; unmatched junction nucleotides: 7. This CDR3 spans 16 amino acids. Germline loops: CDR1 MDHEN, CDR2 SYDVKM.

The genes are TRBV5-5 and TRBJ1-1; 9 bases are shared with TRBD1. Germline lookup yields CDR1 SGHKS and CDR2 YYEKEE (reference sequence). V lost 4 bases and J lost 8; bases outside the gene matches: 15. The CDR3 runs to 16 residues. DNA of the CDR3: TGTGCCAGCAGCCTTTACCCGGGACAGGGAACCCTGGAAGCTTTCTTT. Translation: CASSLYPGQGTLEAFF.

This chain uses TRBV27 with TRBJ2-3; the match to TRBD2 covers 7 bases. Germline CDR1 MNHEY, CDR2 SMNVEV (reference sequence). This CDR3 is 17 amino acids long. Trimming removed 7 bases from V and 0 bases from J; junction bases left unmatched: 13. The CDR3 bases are TGTGCCAGCATGAACGGGGGGATCGGGCCTAGCACAGATACGCAGTATTTT. This translates into CASMNGGIGPSTDTQYF.

The chain links TRBV5-1 to TRBJ2-2; D remains unclear. Trimming removed 4 bases at V and 3 bases at J, with 10 bases between. Germline V lookup: CDR1 SGHRS, CDR2 YFSETQ. CDR3 length: 14 residues. This chain's CDR3 is CASSRSKDTGELFF. In DNA form, the CDR3 reads TGCGCCAGCAGCAGAAGTAAAGACACCGGGGAGCTGTTTTTT.

The table lists this clonotype with a few counts. V is TRBV13 and J is TRBJ2-7; the D gene is possibly TRBD1 (6 bases). Trimming left V 1 base short and J 5 bases short, with 12 bases between. This CDR3 spans 14 amino acids. Germline V gives CDR1 PRHDT, CDR2 FYEKMQ (reference sequence). Here the CDR3 reads CASSLVARGNEQYF. The CDR3 coding sequence is TGTGCCAGCAGCTTAGTGGCCAGGGGTAACGAGCAGTACTTC.

The chain carries TRBV20-1 and TRBJ1-6; TRBD1 agrees at 7 bases. Germline V gene sequence: CDR1 DFQATT, CDR2 SNEGSKA (reference sequence). Trimming took 0 bases from V and 8 from J; bases not matched to a gene: 4. The length of the CDR3 is 14 residues. The chain's CDR3 is CSAREDRIHSPLHF. In DNA form, the CDR3 reads TGCAGTGCTAGAGAGGACAGGATCCATTCACCCCTCCACTTT.

The V gene is TRBV6-2 or TRBV6-3, the J gene TRBJ1-2; no reliable D call. The CDR3 spans 13 residues. CDR1 is MNHEY, CDR2 SVGEGT, per germline. V dropped 5 bases and J dropped 8 bases, with 15 bases sitting between them. The CDR3 region has the DNA TGTGCCAGCAGTCACGTCGGTATGGACGGCTACACCTTC. Amino acid sequence: CASSHVGMDGYTF.

V gene TRBV19 combines with J gene TRBJ2-7; 13 nucleotides align to TRBD2. This CDR3 contains 15 residues. V shed 8 bases, J shed 2 bases, and the junction held 6 bases outside the gene matches. CDR1 is LNHDA and CDR2 is SQIVND in the germline V gene (reference sequence). This CDR3 is CASSTSGGSPYEQYV. The CDR3 nucleotides read TGTGCCAGTTCGACTAGCGGGGGGTCACCCTACGAGCAGTACGTC.

The rearrangement joins TRBV6-5 to TRBJ1-4, with D unclear. Trimming removed 6 bases at V and 6 bases at J, with 17 bases between. The germline V gene encodes CDR1 MNHEY and CDR2 SVGAGI. This CDR3 has 15 residues. In nucleotides, the CDR3 is TGTGCCAGCAGCGGCGACCCGAGCCGTCATGAAAAACTGTTTTTT. Translation gives CASSGDPSRHEKLFF.

The table lists this clonotype with a few counts. The chain has TRBV20-1 and TRBJ2-1; TRBD2 matches at 11 bases. This CDR3 is built from 15 residues. The V gene's germline CDR1 is DFQATT and CDR2 SNEGSKA (reference sequence). V dropped 1 base and J dropped 4; count of bases not matched to a gene: 3. CDR3 residues: CSARGGLAGYNEQFF. The CDR3, as DNA: TGCAGTGCTAGAGGAGGACTAGCGGGTTACAATGAGCAGTTCTTC.

This clonotype was recorded at least ten times. V usage is TRBV29-1 and J usage is TRBJ1-4, with D tentatively TRBD1 (5 bases). Per germline, CDR1 SQVTM and CDR2 ANQGSEA. This CDR3 spans 14 amino acids. V gave up 6 bases and J gave up 0 bases, with 11 bases separating them. DNA of the CDR3: TGCAGCGTCTTGACAGACCCAACTAATGAAAAACTGTTTTTT. Translation gives CSVLTDPTNEKLFF.

This clonotype was counted between two and nine times. V is TRBV7-2 and J is TRBJ2-5, with no clear D. Germline CDR1 SGHTA, CDR2 FQGNSA. With 8 bases removed from V and 2 bases from J, the gap between germline ends came to 6 bases. This CDR3 comprises 11 residues. The CDR3 sequence is CASPPQETQYF. The CDR3 bases are TGTGCCAGCCCCCCGCAAGAGACCCAGTACTTC.

This chain connects TRBV9 to TRBJ2-2, with a tentative D call TRBD1 (6 bases). Trimming cost V 8 bases and J 2 bases, with 16 bases left between them. This CDR3 has 15 residues. Germline V lookup: CDR1 SGDLS, CDR2 YYNGEE. As DNA, the CDR3 is TGTGCCAGTCGACAGGATCCATTAAACACCGGGGAGCTGTTTTTT. It is translated as CASRQDPLNTGELFF.

There are a few counts of this clonotype. J is TRBJ1-6 and V is TRBV4-3; D call uncertain. The ends were cut back, 6 bases at V and 11 bases at J, with 17 bases in the middle. The CDR3 runs 14 residues. CDR1 is LGHNA and CDR2 is YSLEER in the germline V gene. The CDR3 here is CASRSLGGPTPLHF. As DNA, the CDR3 is TGCGCCAGCAGATCCCTGGGAGGGCCGACACCCCTCCACTTT.

This clonotype was seen only once. The junction shows a germline mismatch at one end, possibly a read error. The rearrangement links TRBV4-1 to TRBJ2-7; no clear D gene. The germline gives CDR1 MGHRA, CDR2 YSYEKL. CDR3 length: 15 residues. For the CDR3, the DNA is TGCGCCAGCATCCAAGATCTAGGGCAGGTCTACGAGCAGTACTTC. Protein: CASIQDLGQVYEQYF.

This clonotype was observed a handful of times. This chain uses TRBV6-8 with TRBJ2-7; possible D gene TRBD1, 5 bases. Germline CDR1 reads MNHGY; CDR2 reads SAAAGT. The CDR3 extends over 14 amino acids. Trimming shortened V by 6 bases and J by 4 bases, and 16 bases separated the two germline ends. For the CDR3, the DNA is TGTGCCAGCAGCAGGCATGCGAAGGGGTACGAGCAGTACGTC. Protein product: CASSRHAKGYEQYV.

The chain is built from TRBV6-5 and TRBJ1-5; 8 bases map to TRBD1. The CDR3 totals 15 residues. Germline loops: CDR1 MNHEY, CDR2 SVGAGI. Trimming removed 6 bases from V and 4 bases from J; junction bases left unmatched: 8. The CDR3 DNA sequence: TGTGCCAGCAGCCCCGGGACAGGTCTAAATCAGCCCCAGCATTTT. Protein sequence: CASSPGTGLNQPQHF.

The rearrangement links TRBV4-1 to TRBJ2-1; no clear D gene. Trimming removed 3 bases from V and 0 bases from J, with 9 bases in between. Germline lookup yields CDR1 MGHRA and CDR2 YSYEKL. This CDR3 region has 15 residues. The CDR3 loop is CASSQGGLSYNEQFF. As DNA, the CDR3 is TGCGCCAGCAGCCAGGGTGGTCTCTCCTACAATGAGCAGTTCTTC.

V usage is TRBV4-1 and J usage is TRBJ2-4; no reliable D call. Trimming removed 5 bases from V and 0 bases from J, with 8 bases in between. From germline, CDR1 is MGHRA and CDR2 YSYEKL. The CDR3 covers 14 residues. The CDR3 sequence is CASSMLEAKNIQYF. In nucleotides, the CDR3 is TGCGCCAGCAGCATGCTCGAAGCCAAAAACATTCAGTACTTC.

This clonotype was counted only a few times. The chain combines TRBV7-2 with TRBJ1-4, with 10 bases that match TRBD1. Trimming removed 4 bases from V and 4 bases from J; junction bases left unmatched: 0. Germline V lookup: CDR1 SGHTA, CDR2 FQGNSA. CDR3 size: 14 residues. The CDR3 reads CASSWTGGNEKLFF. CDR3 DNA sequence: TGTGCCAGCAGCTGGACAGGGGGTAATGAAAAACTGTTTTTT.

This clonotype was counted only a few times. This chain links TRBV6-2 or TRBV6-3 with TRBJ2-3; no clear D gene. The germline V and J ends were trimmed by 6 bases and 7 bases, with 8 bases remaining between them. This CDR3 is 11 amino acids long. Germline lookup yields CDR1 MNHEY and CDR2 SVGEGT. CDR3 sequence reads: CASSQKNTQYF. CDR3 DNA sequence: TGTGCCAGCAGCCAAAAGAATACGCAGTATTTT.

V is TRBV6-6 and J is TRBJ2-3; 7 nucleotides line up with TRBD1. This CDR3 has 16 amino acids. With 0 bases clipped from V and 8 bases from J, the junction kept 11 bases outside the gene matches. The V gene's germline CDR1 is MNHNY and CDR2 SVGAGI (reference sequence). CDR3 amino acids: CASSYSIDRARGTQYF. The CDR3 DNA sequence: TGTGCCAGCAGTTACTCGATCGACAGGGCGCGAGGTACGCAGTATTTT.

The sample holds a few counts of this clonotype. The chain couples TRBV7-9 to TRBJ2-1; 9 bases are a match to TRBD1. Germline CDR1 reads SEHNR; CDR2 reads FQNEAQ (reference sequence). Trimming cost V 5 bases and J 8 bases; bases outside gene matches: 10. CDR3 length equals 15 residues. The CDR3 reads CASSPGQGVIHEQFF. The CDR3 DNA sequence: TGTGCCAGCAGCCCGGGACAGGGTGTAATCCATGAGCAGTTCTTC.

The V and J genes are TRBV5-6 and TRBJ2-3; 10 bases align to TRBD1. CDR3 length equals 14 residues. Germline values: CDR1 SGHDT, CDR2 YYEEEE. V was pared by 3 bases and J by 5 bases, with 3 bases of the junction left unmatched. DNA for the CDR3: TGTGCCAGCAGCTCGACAGGGGGCGAAGATACGCAGTATTTT. Translation: CASSSTGGEDTQYF.

This clonotype came up many times. This sequence joins TRBV29-1 and TRBJ2-2; D is unclear. CDR1 is SQVTM and CDR2 is ANQGSEA in the germline V gene. V was clipped by 3 bases and J by 4 bases, with 6 bases between them. CDR3 size: 12 residues. CDR3 bases: TGCAGCGTTGAGGGGTCCACCGGGGAGCTGTTTTTT. Protein product: CSVEGSTGELFF.

This clonotype was recorded at least ten times. The V gene is TRBV29-1, the J gene TRBJ1-1; D is possibly TRBD1 (6 bases). Trimming cost V 8 bases and J 9 bases, with 19 bases left between them. Germline CDR1 SQVTM, CDR2 ANQGSEA. The CDR3 totals 12 residues. CDR3 nucleotides: TGCAGCCTCCTCCCAGGGGCACGGAAAGCTTTCTTT. It is translated as CSLLPGARKAFF.

This clonotype occurred a few times. The gene calls are TRBV11-3 and TRBJ2-2; TRBD2 matches at 14 bases. Per germline, CDR1 SGHNT and CDR2 YENEEA. The CDR3 extends over 19 amino acids. Trimming at V came to 5 bases and at J to 7 bases, leaving 15 bases not matched to a gene. CDR3 DNA: TGTGCCAGCAGCACCCGACTAGCGGGGGGGCCGTCGTCGATCGGGGAGCTGTTTTTT. Translating it yields CASSTRLAGGPSSIGELFF.